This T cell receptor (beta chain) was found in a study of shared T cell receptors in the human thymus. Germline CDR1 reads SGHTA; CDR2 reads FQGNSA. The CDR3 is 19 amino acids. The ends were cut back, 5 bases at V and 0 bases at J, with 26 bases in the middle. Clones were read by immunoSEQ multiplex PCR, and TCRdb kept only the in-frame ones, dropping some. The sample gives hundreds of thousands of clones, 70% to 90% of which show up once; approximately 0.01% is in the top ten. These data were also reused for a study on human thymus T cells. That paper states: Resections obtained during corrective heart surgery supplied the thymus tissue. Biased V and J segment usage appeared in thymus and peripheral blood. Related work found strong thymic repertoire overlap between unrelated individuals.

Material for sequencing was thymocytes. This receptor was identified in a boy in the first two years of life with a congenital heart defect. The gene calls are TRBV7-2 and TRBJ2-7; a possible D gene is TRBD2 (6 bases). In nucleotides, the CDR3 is TGTGCCAGCAGCCTCGGACACCTTGCCAAGGGCGGGAACTCCTACGAGCAGTACTTC. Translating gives CASSLGHLAKGGNSYEQYF.